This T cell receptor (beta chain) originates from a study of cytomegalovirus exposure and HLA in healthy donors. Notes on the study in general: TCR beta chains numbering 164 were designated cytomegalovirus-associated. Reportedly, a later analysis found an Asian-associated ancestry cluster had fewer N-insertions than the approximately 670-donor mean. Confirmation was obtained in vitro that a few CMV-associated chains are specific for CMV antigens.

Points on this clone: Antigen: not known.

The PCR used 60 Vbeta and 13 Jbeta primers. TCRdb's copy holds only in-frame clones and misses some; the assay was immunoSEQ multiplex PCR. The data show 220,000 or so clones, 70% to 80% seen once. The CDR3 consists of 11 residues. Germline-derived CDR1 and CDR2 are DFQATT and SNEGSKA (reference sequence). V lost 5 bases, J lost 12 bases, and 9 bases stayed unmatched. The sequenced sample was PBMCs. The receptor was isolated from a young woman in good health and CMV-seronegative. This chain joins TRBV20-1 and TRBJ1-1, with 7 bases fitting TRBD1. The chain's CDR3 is CSAPSGQSTFF. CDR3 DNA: TGCAGTGCTCCCTCGGGACAGTCGACTTTCTTT.